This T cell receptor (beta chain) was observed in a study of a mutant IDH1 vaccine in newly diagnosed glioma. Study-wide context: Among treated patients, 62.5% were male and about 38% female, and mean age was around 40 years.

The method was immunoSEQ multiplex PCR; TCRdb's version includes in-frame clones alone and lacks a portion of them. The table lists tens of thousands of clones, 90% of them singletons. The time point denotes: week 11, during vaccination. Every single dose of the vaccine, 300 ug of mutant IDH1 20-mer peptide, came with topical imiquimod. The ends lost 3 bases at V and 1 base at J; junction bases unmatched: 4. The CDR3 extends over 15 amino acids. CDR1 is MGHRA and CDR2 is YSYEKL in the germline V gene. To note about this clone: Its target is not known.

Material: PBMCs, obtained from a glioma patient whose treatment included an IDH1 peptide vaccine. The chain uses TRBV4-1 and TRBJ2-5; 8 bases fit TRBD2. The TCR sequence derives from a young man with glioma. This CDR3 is CASSHNLAGQETQYF. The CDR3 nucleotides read TGCGCCAGCAGCCACAACCTAGCGGGCCAAGAGACCCAGTACTTC.